Following are 15 T cell receptor beta chains from one sample sequenced in a study of cytomegalovirus exposure and HLA in healthy donors. Primers for the PCR totalled 60 Vbeta and 13 Jbeta. TCRdb keeps only in-frame clones here, not all; method: immunoSEQ multiplex PCR. This sample has around 150,000 clones, with 70% to 80% found just once. Sequences were obtained from PBMCs. The receptors derive from a man aged 40-50 years in good health and CMV-seronegative.

The J gene is TRBJ1-5, the V gene TRBV5-5; 7 nucleotides agree with TRBD1. The germline V gene encodes CDR1 SGHKS and CDR2 YYEKEE (reference sequence). The CDR3 length is 16 residues. The V and J ends lost 4 bases and 7 bases, in that order; junction bases with no gene match: 14. Written as DNA, the CDR3 is TGTGCCAGCAGCCAGGAAGACAGGGCTATGGGACAGCCCCAGCATTTT. This translates into CASSQEDRAMGQPQHF.

The CDR3, as DNA: TGCGCCAAAGGTCGTTACGGGGACAGGGGAAACGAGCAGTACTTC. It codes for CAKGRYGDRGNEQYF. The chain has TRBV10-1 and TRBJ2-7; 10 nucleotides agree with TRBD1. V shed 10 bases, J shed 5 bases, and the junction held 14 bases outside the gene matches. Germline CDR1 WNHNN, CDR2 SYGVQD (reference sequence). This CDR3 is built from 15 residues.

V and J are TRBV21-1 and TRBJ2-2; TRBD2, as called in the table, went unchecked against the DNA. TRBV21-1 is a pseudogene segment. This CDR3 region has 17 residues. CDR3 loop: CASSKGGEEDRPRELFF. The CDR3 region has the DNA TGTGCCAGCAGCAAAGGGGGGGAAGAGGACCGACCTAGGGAGCTGTTTTTT.

The chain employs TRBV6-5 and TRBJ2-7; TRBD1 matches 8 bases. Germline CDR1 and CDR2: MNHEY and SVGAGI. With 6 bases clipped from V and 7 bases from J, the junction kept 11 bases outside the gene matches. This CDR3 spans 14 amino acids. CDR3 region: CASRADRVILEQYF. The CDR3 region has the DNA TGTGCCAGCAGAGCGGACAGGGTGATCTTGGAGCAGTACTTC.

The chain joins TRBV15 to TRBJ2-3, with 9 bases lining up with TRBD2. In germline, CDR1 is LNHNV, CDR2 YYDKDF (reference sequence). This CDR3 has 16 residues. J lost 2 bases, V lost 1 base, and 4 bases had no gene match. The CDR3 bases are TGTGCCACCAGCAGAGCGGCGGGAGGGAACACAGATACGCAGTATTTT. Amino acid sequence: CATSRAAGGNTDTQYF.

The gene calls are TRBV18 and TRBJ2-1, with TRBD1 as a possible D gene (7 bases). The V gene's germline CDR1 is KGHSH and CDR2 LQKENI. The V end lost 9 bases, the J end lost 7 bases, and 19 bases lay between the germline ends. There are 14 residues in the CDR3. CDR3 coding DNA: TGTGCCAGTGTACAGGAGGGGGCTGCTAATGAGCAGTTCTTC. Its translation is CASVQEGAANEQFF.

This clone was seen only a few times. The gene calls are TRBV7-8 and TRBJ2-1, with 10 bases identical to TRBD2. From germline, CDR1 is SGHVS and CDR2 FQNEAQ. The CDR3 contains 14 residues. V lost 7 bases, J lost 6 bases, and 6 bases stayed unmatched. CDR3 sequence: CASKTSGEFNEQFF. CDR3 DNA: TGTGCCAGCAAAACTAGCGGGGAATTCAATGAGCAGTTCTTC.

This chain links TRBV6-5 with TRBJ2-7; 9 nucleotides align to TRBD1. There are 14 residues in the CDR3. Germline trimming cut 5 bases from V and 6 bases from J; bases unmatched to any gene: 8. Germline V gives CDR1 MNHEY, CDR2 SVGAGI. The CDR3 sequence is CASSPIQGALEQYF. The CDR3 DNA is TGTGCCAGCAGTCCAATACAGGGGGCGCTCGAGCAGTACTTC.

The sample holds a few counts of this clone. The V call is TRBV25-1, the J call TRBJ2-7; 8 nucleotides align to TRBD1. This CDR3 is 16 amino acids long. The germline V gene encodes CDR1 MGHDK and CDR2 SYGVNS. With V trimmed by 3 bases and J by 4 bases, 11 bases remained unmatched. This chain's CDR3 is CASSDFQGANVYEQYF. CDR3 DNA sequence: TGTGCCAGCAGTGACTTTCAGGGGGCAAATGTTTACGAGCAGTACTTC.

The DNA of the CDR3 is TGTGCCACCAGCGGTGAGGGAGCGGGGACCAAAAACATTCAGTACTTC. It specifies CATSGEGAGTKNIQYF. V usage is TRBV15 and J usage is TRBJ2-4; 7 bases agree with TRBD2. Germline CDR1 and CDR2: LNHNV and YYDKDF (reference sequence). V lost 5 bases and J lost 2; bases outside the gene matches: 9. CDR3 length equals 16 residues.

J is TRBJ1-3 and V is TRBV11-2; possible D gene TRBD1, 6 bases. This CDR3 is built from 17 residues. Trimming took off 6 bases at V and 4 bases at J, with 22 bases between the two ends. Germline V lookup: CDR1 SGHAT, CDR2 FQNNGV. This chain's CDR3 is CASSSPTSGTRGNTIYF. The CDR3 bases are TGTGCCAGCAGTTCACCCACCTCCGGGACAAGGGGAAACACCATATATTTT.

The genes are TRBV30 and TRBJ2-7; 7 bases match TRBD1. This CDR3 is 12 amino acids long. V gave up 4 bases and J gave up 3 bases; unmatched junction bases: 3. Germline CDR1 reads GTSNPN; CDR2 reads SVGIG (reference sequence). CDR3 nucleotide sequence: TGTGCCTGGATGGCAGGGGGCTACGAGCAGTACTTC. This gives the protein CAWMAGGYEQYF.

J is TRBJ2-5 and V is TRBV18, with a weak D call TRBD2 (6 bases). The germline CDR1 and CDR2 sequences are KGHSH and LQKENI. V lost 0 bases and J lost 5, with 13 bases in between. The CDR3 contains 15 residues. CDR3 nucleotide sequence: TGTGCCAGCTCACCACCGGAGGGGCGCGGGGAGACCCAGTACTTC. Amino acids: CASSPPEGRGETQYF.

This clone was detected only once. V is TRBV10-3 and J is TRBJ2-5; TRBD1 matches at 12 bases. The germline V gene has CDR1 ENHRY and CDR2 SYGVKD. This CDR3 has 15 residues. J was trimmed by 4 bases and V by 6 bases; bases with no gene match: 6. The CDR3 DNA is TGTGCCATCAGCAATAGGGACAGGGGGCCAGAGACCCAGTACTTC. Its translation: CAISNRDRGPETQYF.

The chain combines TRBV5-1 with TRBJ2-1; D perhaps matches TRBD2 (6 bases). The germline V and J ends were trimmed by 4 bases and 4 bases, with 15 bases remaining between them. Germline-derived CDR1 and CDR2 are SGHRS and YFSETQ. The CDR3 has 15 residues. The CDR3 DNA follows: TGCGCCAGCAGCACGGGACTGACGCTGTACAATGAGCAGTTCTTC. Protein: CASSTGLTLYNEQFF.